What follows is one TCR beta chain and its context. The V end was cut by 3 bases, the J end by 4 bases, with 10 bases between. The CDR3 is 14 amino acids. CDR1 is SEHNR and CDR2 is FQNEAQ in the germline V gene (reference sequence). These data belong to a study of blood T cell repertoires in COVID-19. About the study: There were acute and convalescent COVID-19 samples, and they came from the United States, Italy and Spain. The cDNA or gDNA used as material had been derived from T cells, B-cell-depleted T cells, or PBMCs.

Repertoires were generated with immunoSEQ multiplex PCR, while TCRdb's copy carries only in-frame clones and drops some. The sample carries 70,000 or so clones, 85% to 90% recorded once. V is TRBV7-9 and J is TRBJ2-1; D not certain. The sample consisted of peripheral blood. The clonotype originates from a middle-aged man with acute or convalescent COVID-19. CDR3 amino acids: CASSFLQMYNEQFF. DNA of the CDR3: TGTGCCAGCAGCTTCTTGCAGATGTACAATGAGCAGTTCTTC.